This TCR beta chain was found in a study of spatial heterogeneity in lung cancer. Study-level results: For expanded intratumoral alpha and beta TCRs, counts tracked tumor mutation counts.

Time point described: sample taken at primary tumor resection. Tumor, nontumor lung or frozen PBMC supplied whole RNA, sequenced without sorting. By share of the sample, this clonotype is medium-sized. Its matching antigen is unknown. The germline gives CDR1 SGHNT, CDR2 YYREEE (reference sequence). V dropped 3 bases and J dropped 4; count of bases not matched to a gene: 5. The CDR3 extends over 16 amino acids. TCRdb used MiXCR to reprocess the 5' RACE reads, holding one entry per CDR3 protein. This sample carries about 1,500 distinct CDR3 sequences, around 7% of them seen once, and the ten largest clones take around 10%.

Sequenced material: lung tumor tissue, taken at surgery. The chain recombines TRBV5-4 with TRBJ2-3, with 13 bases lining up with TRBD2. The receptor's source is a female donor with early-stage non-small cell lung cancer. CDR3 region: CASSSRTSGRSDTQYF. CDR3 bases: TGTGCCAGCAGCTCACGGACTAGCGGGAGATCAGATACGCAGTATTTT. The full variable domain, with the rest looked up from reference TRBV5-4 and TRBJ2-3, is ETGVTQSPTHLIKTRGQQVTLRCSSQSGHNTVSWYQQALGQGPQFIFQYYREEENGRGNFPPRFSGLQFPNYSSELNVNALELDDSALYLCASSSRTSGRSDTQYFGPGTRLTVL.